A selection of T cell receptor beta chains follows, all from one sample in a study of blood T cell repertoires in COVID-19. The table came from immunoSEQ multiplex PCR; TCRdb's copy has only in-frame clones and leaves some out. The data contain under 200,000 clones, 83% of them singletons. The sample taken for sequencing was peripheral blood. Receptor source: a human donor in a cohort sampled during active COVID-19. Both conserved end residues are part of each CDR3. The D gene is left open where the match is weak. Clone size, where shown, is once, few, many, or a class for clones that have expanded.

V gene,J gene,D gene,clone size,CDR3 DNA,CDR3 protein
TRBV27,TRBJ2-7,TRBD2,-,TGTGCCAGCAGTCCCCGCCCCTCTAGCGGGCTGCCCTACGAGCAGTACTTC,CASSPRPSSGLPYEQYF
TRBV27,TRBJ2-7,TRBD2,few,TGTGCCAGCAGTTTCTCCACCGGACTAGCCTACGAGCAGTACTTC,CASSFSTGLAYEQYF
TRBV6-1,TRBJ2-5,TRBD2,-,TGTGCCAGCAGTGAAGAGCGGGGGCTGGCAGAGACCCAGTACTTC,CASSEERGLAETQYF
TRBV2,TRBJ2-7,-,-,TGTGCCAGCAGGCCCGGGGTTGGGGTCGAGTACTCCTACGAGCAGTACTTC,CASRPGVGVEYSYEQYF
TRBV4-1,TRBJ1-4,-,once,TGCGCCAGCAGCCAAGTCACGCCGACACCAAAACTGTTTTTT,CASSQVTPTPKLFF
TRBV28,TRBJ1-5,TRBD1,-,TGTGCCAGCAGTCCGACAGGGGGCAACAATCAGCCCCAGCATTTT,CASSPTGGNNQPQHF
TRBV4-3,TRBJ2-7,TRBD2,-,TGCGCCAGCAGCCAAGGGTGGACTAGCTCCTACGAGCAGTACTTC,CASSQGWTSSYEQYF
TRBV18,TRBJ1-2,-,-,TGTGCCAGCTCGAAGGGACTGCAGGAGGCAAACTATGGCTACACCTTC,CASSKGLQEANYGYTF
TRBV11-3,TRBJ1-1,-,-,TGTGCCAGCAGCTTAGGTTCGGGCAGGGAGGATACTGAAGCTTTCTTT,CASSLGSGREDTEAFF
TRBV5-5,TRBJ2-7,-,-,TGTGCCAGCAGCTTGGCCTCAAGACAGGTAACGTACTTC,CASSLASRQVTYF
TRBV5-1,TRBJ1-2,-,-,TGCGCCAGCAGCTTAACGGCACGGGGAGGGGCTAACTATGGCTACACCTTC,CASSLTARGGANYGYTF
TRBV5-8,TRBJ1-6,-,-,TGTGCCAGCAGCCGAAAGCTCCGGGGAGTCGATAATTCACCCCTCCACTTT,CASSRKLRGVDNSPLHF
TRBV28,TRBJ1-4,-,-,TGTGCCAGCTGGGGCACAACTAATGAAAAACTGTTTTTT,CASWGTTNEKLFF
TRBV5-6,TRBJ2-7,-,few,TGTGCCAGCACCCCGACAGTGACTTCCTACGAGCAGTACTTC,CASTPTVTSYEQYF
TRBV10-3,TRBJ1-6,TRBD1,-,TGTGCCATCAGTGAGGGGACAGTGTATAATTCACCCCTCCACTTT,CAISEGTVYNSPLHF
TRBV7-8,TRBJ1-2,-,-,TGTGCCAGCAGCTTAGAAGGGCGGGGGTATGGCTACACCTTC,CASSLEGRGYGYTF
TRBV18,TRBJ2-7,TRBD2,-,TGTGCCAGCTCACCGGGACTAGCGGGATACGAGCAGTACTTC,CASSPGLAGYEQYF
TRBV5-6,TRBJ1-2,TRBD1,-,TGTGCCAGCAGCTCACAGGGGGCTGATGGCTACACCTTC,CASSSQGADGYTF
TRBV4-1,TRBJ2-3,-,-,TGCGCCAGCAGCCAGGAGGGGGGGACTGCCACAGATACGCAGTATTTT,CASSQEGGTATDTQYF
TRBV27,TRBJ2-3,-,few,TGTGCCAGCAGTTTAACCACTAGCACAGATACGCAGTATTTT,CASSLTTSTDTQYF
TRBV15,TRBJ1-3,-,few,TGTGCCACCACCTTGGGGGGAATGGCCTCTGGAAACACCATATATTTT,CATTLGGMASGNTIYF
TRBV11-2,TRBJ2-1,-,once,TGTGCCAGCAGCTTCGGAGACAATGAGCAGTTCTTC,CASSFGDNEQFF
TRBV10-1,TRBJ2-5,TRBD1,-,TGCGCCAGCAGTGAGGGGACAGGGGCTGTTGAGACCCAGTACTTC,CASSEGTGAVETQYF
TRBV18,TRBJ1-4,-,-,TGTGCCAGCTCGACAGGCGGCAATGAAAAACTGTTTTTT,CASSTGGNEKLFF
TRBV9,TRBJ2-3,TRBD2,-,TGTGCCAGCAGCGTGCGGGGGGGCCTCGCAGATACGCAGTATTTT,CASSVRGGLADTQYF
TRBV6-6,TRBJ1-5,-,few,TGTGCCAGCAGTTACTCGGGAGGGGACAATCAGCCCCAGCATTTT,CASSYSGGDNQPQHF
TRBV6-5,TRBJ2-7,-,-,TGTGCCAGCATCAAAGACACCTACGAGCAGTACTTC,CASIKDTYEQYF
TRBV7-2,TRBJ1-3,-,-,TGTGCCAGCAGCGTTCCCCCGGGACTGCGCTCTGGAAACACCATATATTTT,CASSVPPGLRSGNTIYF
TRBV3-1/TRBV3-2,TRBJ2-4,-,-,TGTGCCAGCAGCCTCGAGGGCGTCAGAATAGCCAAAAACATTCAGTACTTC,CASSLEGVRIAKNIQYF
TRBV7-9,TRBJ1-2,TRBD1,-,TGTGCCAGCAGCTTACCGTCCCGGGACAGGGCCGGTATAAGAGGCTACACCTTC,CASSLPSRDRAGIRGYTF
TRBV6-2/TRBV6-3,TRBJ2-7,TRBD1,-,TGTGCCAGCAGTTACGGACAGGGAGCCTACGAGCAGTACTTC,CASSYGQGAYEQYF
TRBV5-1,TRBJ2-1,-,-,TGCGCCAGCAGCTTGGCCGGACAGCCCCCCGGGGAGTTCTTC,CASSLAGQPPGEFF
TRBV6-6,TRBJ2-7,TRBD1,once,TGTGCCAGCAGTAACTACAGGGGTAGCTCCTACGAGCAGTACTTC,CASSNYRGSSYEQYF
TRBV9,TRBJ2-7,TRBD2,-,TGTGCCAGCAGCGTAGGGGGGAGGGTGTCCTCCGAGCAGTACTTC,CASSVGGRVSSEQYF
TRBV2,TRBJ2-1,TRBD1,-,TGTGCCAGCAGTGAGGACAGGGGGCTATACAATGAGCAGTTCTTC,CASSEDRGLYNEQFF
TRBV27,TRBJ1-4,TRBD1,-,TGTGCCAGCAGTTTATCTCCCTTCCGGGGACAGGTCGGTGAAAAACTGTTTTTT,CASSLSPFRGQVGEKLFF
TRBV9,TRBJ2-1,TRBD2,-,TGTGCCAGCACCACTAGCGGGAGCTCCTACAATGAGCAGTTCTTC,CASTTSGSSYNEQFF
TRBV29-1,TRBJ2-1,TRBD1,-,TGCAGCGCTGGGACAGGGGGACCCTACAATGAGCAGTTCTTC,CSAGTGGPYNEQFF
TRBV19,TRBJ1-5,TRBD1,-,TGTGCCAGTAGTATAGATCAAGGGACAGGGGGCGCGGGCAATCAGCCCCAGCATTTT,CASSIDQGTGGAGNQPQHF
TRBV18,TRBJ1-5,-,-,TGTGCCAGCTCACCACCAGGACAGACCAATCAGCCCCAGCATTTT,CASSPPGQTNQPQHF
TRBV10-2,TRBJ2-7,TRBD2,-,TGCGCCAGCAGTGTATCTAGCGGGGGTTACGAGCAGTACTTC,CASSVSSGGYEQYF
TRBV7-6,TRBJ2-3,TRBD2,-,TGTGCCAGCAGCTTAGTCGGGACTAGCATCGTCACAGATACGCAGTATTTT,CASSLVGTSIVTDTQYF
TRBV4-1,TRBJ1-3,TRBD1,few,TGCGCCAGCAGTCTTTTGTCCGAGGGGGCGCCCGGAAACACCATATATTTT,CASSLLSEGAPGNTIYF
TRBV5-1,TRBJ2-7,TRBD1,-,TGCGCCAGCAGCGGGATGGACAGGCTAGTCCCCTACGAGCAGTACTTC,CASSGMDRLVPYEQYF
TRBV10-1,TRBJ1-1,-,-,TGCGCCAGCAGTGGAGGAGCCATGAACACTGAAGCTTTCTTT,CASSGGAMNTEAFF